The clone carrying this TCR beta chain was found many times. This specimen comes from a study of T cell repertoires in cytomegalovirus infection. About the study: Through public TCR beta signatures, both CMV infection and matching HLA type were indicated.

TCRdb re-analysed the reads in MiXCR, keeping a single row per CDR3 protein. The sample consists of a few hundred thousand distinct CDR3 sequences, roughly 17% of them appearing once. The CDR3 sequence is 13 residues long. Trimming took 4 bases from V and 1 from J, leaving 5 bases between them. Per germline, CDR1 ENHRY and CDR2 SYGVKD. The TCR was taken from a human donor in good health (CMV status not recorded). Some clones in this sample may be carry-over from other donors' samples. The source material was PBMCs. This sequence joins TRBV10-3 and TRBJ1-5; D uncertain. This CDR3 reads CAISVESNQPQHF. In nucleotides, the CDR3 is TGTGCCATCAGTGTTGAGAGCAATCAGCCCCAGCATTTT.